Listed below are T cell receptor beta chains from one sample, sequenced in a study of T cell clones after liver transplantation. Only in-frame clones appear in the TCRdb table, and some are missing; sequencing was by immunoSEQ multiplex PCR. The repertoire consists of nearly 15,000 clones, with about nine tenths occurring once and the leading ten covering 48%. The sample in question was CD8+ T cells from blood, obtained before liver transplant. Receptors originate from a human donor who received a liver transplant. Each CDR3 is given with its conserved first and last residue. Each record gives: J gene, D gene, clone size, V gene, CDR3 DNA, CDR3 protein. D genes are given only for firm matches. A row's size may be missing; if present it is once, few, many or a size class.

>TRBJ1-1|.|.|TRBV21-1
TGTGCCAGCAGCAAAGAGGACCCTTACAGGGTTATAACTGAAGCTTTCTTT
CASSKEDPYRVITEAFF
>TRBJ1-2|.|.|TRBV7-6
TGTGCCAGCAGCTTATTACCCCTGGGGCAGAACTATGGCTACACCTTC
CASSLLPLGQNYGYTF
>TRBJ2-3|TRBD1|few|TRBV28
TGTGCCAGCAGCCCTCGGGACAGGGGGGCTACCGAAGCGCAGTATTTT
CASSPRDRGATEAQYF
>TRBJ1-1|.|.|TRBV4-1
TGCGCCAGCAGCCAAGTCGTTCAGGGAAACACTGAAGCTTTCTTT
CASSQVVQGNTEAFF
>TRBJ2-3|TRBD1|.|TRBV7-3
TGTGCCAGCAGCTGGCAGGGGGCCGTAGATACGCAGTATTTT
CASSWQGAVDTQYF
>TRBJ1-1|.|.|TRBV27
TGTGCCAGCAGTTTAAGGACAACGAACACTGAAGCTTTCTTT
CASSLRTTNTEAFF
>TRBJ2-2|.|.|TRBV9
TGTGCCAGCAGCGTAGAAGGAGGGAACACCGGGGAGCTGTTTTTT
CASSVEGGNTGELFF
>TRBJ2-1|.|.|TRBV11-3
TGTGCCAGCAGCTTAACGGGACCCTACAATGAGCAGTTCTTC
CASSLTGPYNEQFF
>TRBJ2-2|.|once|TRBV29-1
TGCAGCGTTGCCCGGACCGGGGAGCTGTTTTTT
CSVARTGELFF
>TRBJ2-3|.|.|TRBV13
TGTGCCAGCAGCTCCGATGATGGTAGCTCAGATACGCAGTATTTT
CASSSDDGSSDTQYF
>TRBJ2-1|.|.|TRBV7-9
TGTGCCAGCAGTCCCGAGTCTAGCGCGTACAATGAGCAGTTCTTC
CASSPESSAYNEQFF
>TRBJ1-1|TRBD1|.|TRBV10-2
TGCGCCAGCCGACCCAGGGGGTCGAACACTGAAGCTTTCTTT
CASRPRGSNTEAFF
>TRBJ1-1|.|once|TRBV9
TGTGCCAGCAGCGTAGTAAGGCCAATTGGCTCTGAAGCTTTCTTT
CASSVVRPIGSEAFF
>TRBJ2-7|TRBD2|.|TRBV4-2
TGTGCCAGCAGCAATCTAGCGGGAGAGCAGTACTTC
CASSNLAGEQYF
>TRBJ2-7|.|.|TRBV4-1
TGCGCCAGCAGCCAAGATCTCAGTTCCTACGAGCAGTACTTC
CASSQDLSSYEQYF
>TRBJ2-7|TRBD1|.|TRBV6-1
TGTGCCAGCAGCCTGGGACAGCGAATCTCCTACGAGCAGTACTTC
CASSLGQRISYEQYF
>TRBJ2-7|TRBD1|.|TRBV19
TGTGCCAGTAGTAGGGGACAGATTCCCTACGAGCAGTACTTC
CASSRGQIPYEQYF
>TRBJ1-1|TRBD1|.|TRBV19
TGTGCCAGTAGTAGGAGAAGAACAGGGGGCGGGAGAGACACTGAAGCTTTCTTT
CASSRRRTGGGRDTEAFF
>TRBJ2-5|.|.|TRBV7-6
TGTGCCAGCAGCTTAGCAGAAGAGACCCAGTACTTC
CASSLAEETQYF
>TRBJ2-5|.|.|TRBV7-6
TGTGCCAGCAGATTGGGGGAGACCCAGTACTTC
CASRLGETQYF
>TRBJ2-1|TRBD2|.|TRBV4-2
TGTGCCAGCAGCCAAGATCGGGGGGGGAGCGGGAGAGTGGGAAATGAGCAGTTCTTC
CASSQDRGGSGRVGNEQFF
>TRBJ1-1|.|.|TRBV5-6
TGTGCCAGCAGCTTGGGGCAGACAGGTCTGATCTCCAACACTGAAGCTTTCTTT
CASSLGQTGLISNTEAFF
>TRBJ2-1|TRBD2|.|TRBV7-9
TGTGCCAGCAGCTTAAGTTTGCTAGCGGGAAACAATGAGCAGTTCTTC
CASSLSLLAGNNEQFF
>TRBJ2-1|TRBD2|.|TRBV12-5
TGTGCTAGTGCCCCGGGACTAGCAATCTATTCCTACAATGAGCAGTTCTTC
CASAPGLAIYSYNEQFF
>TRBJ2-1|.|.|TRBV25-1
TGTGCCAGCAGATCCTGGGGTGAGCAGTTCTTC
CASRSWGEQFF
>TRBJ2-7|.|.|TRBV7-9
TGTGCCACCGATAATAGGGTGTTTCCCTCCTACGAGCAGTACTTC
CATDNRVFPSYEQYF
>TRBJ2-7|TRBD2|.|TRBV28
TGTGCCAGCAGTTTAGTAGCGGGAGTGCCCTACGAGCAGTACTTC
CASSLVAGVPYEQYF
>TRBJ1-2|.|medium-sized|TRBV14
TGTGCCAGCAGCGTTTCGAGGGGTTATGGCTACACCTTC
CASSVSRGYGYTF
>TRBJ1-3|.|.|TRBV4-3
TGCGCCAGCAGCCAGGATGTGGGAGATGGAGGAAACACCATATATTTT
CASSQDVGDGGNTIYF
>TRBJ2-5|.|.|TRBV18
TGTGCCAGCTCACCCACATCGCCCCGAGAGACCCAGTACTTC
CASSPTSPRETQYF
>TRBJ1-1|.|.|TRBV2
TGTGCCAGCAGTGAAATGGCAGGTGGCGACACTGAAGCTTTCTTT
CASSEMAGGDTEAFF
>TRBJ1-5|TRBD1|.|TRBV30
TGTGCCTGGAGGCCGTGGGACAGGGGGCCCAATCAGCCCCAGCATTTT
CAWRPWDRGPNQPQHF